Each of the 30 T cell receptor beta chains below was sequenced from the same sample in a study of human T cells and chemical hapten exposure. The sample's time point: pre-sensitization, week 0. The treatment here: therapeutic diphenylcyclopropenone sensitization with weekly scalp DPC. One entry per CDR3 protein, called by TCRdb with MiXCR from the RACE reads. The sample lists roughly 64,000 distinct CDR3 sequences, approximately 10% occurring once. The sequenced sample was whole blood, obtained in connection with sensitization to the hapten diphenylcyclopropenone (DPC). The source of these receptors is a woman aged 35 to 49 with alopecia areata. Some clones in this sample may be carry-over from other donors' samples.

This clonotype was seen a handful of times. The V call is TRBV11-2, the J call TRBJ2-7; 9 bases align to TRBD2. CDR3 size: 14 residues. The germline V gene has CDR1 SGHAT and CDR2 FQNNGV. The V segment lost 1 base and the J segment 7 bases; nucleotides outside the gene matches: 5. The CDR3 region has the DNA TGTGCCAGCAGCTTAGCGCTAGCGGGAAGGGAGCAGTACTTC. Translated: CASSLALAGREQYF.

J is TRBJ2-5 and V is TRBV28, with a tentative D call TRBD1 (5 bases). CDR1 MDHEN and CDR2 SYDVKM come from the germline V gene. The CDR3 loop spans 13 amino acids. Trimming shortened V by 4 bases and J by 5 bases, and 11 bases separated the two germline ends. Here the CDR3 reads CASSWSGMETQYF. The CDR3 bases are TGTGCCAGCAGTTGGTCAGGGATGGAGACCCAGTACTTC.

This clonotype was seen at least ten times. The chain joins TRBV7-2 to TRBJ2-7; D remains ambiguous. This CDR3 spans 14 amino acids. Per the germline V gene, CDR1 is SGHTA and CDR2 is FQGNSA. V lost 2 bases and J lost 0, with 8 bases in between. As DNA, the CDR3 is TGTGCCAGCAGCTTAAGGGCGGACTCCTACGAGCAGTACTTC. As protein: CASSLRADSYEQYF.

This clonotype was counted only a few times. This sequence joins TRBV3-1 and TRBJ2-1; 7 nucleotides line up with TRBD2. Germline-derived CDR1 and CDR2 are LGHDT and YNNKEL (reference sequence). V lost 3 bases, J lost 4 bases, and 9 bases stayed unmatched. This CDR3 spans 16 amino acids. The CDR3 loop reads CASSHARVGGYNEQFF. CDR3 DNA sequence: TGTGCCAGCAGCCACGCGAGGGTCGGGGGGTACAATGAGCAGTTCTTC.

In the case of this clonotype: A read error may account for a junction end that differs from germline. The V gene is TRBV7-2, the J gene TRBJ2-1; 11 bases line up with TRBD2. Germline-derived CDR1 and CDR2 are SGHTA and FQGNSA. This CDR3 spans 15 amino acids. The CDR3 protein is CASRLAGGSYNEQFF. CDR3 coding DNA: TGTGCCAGCAGATTAGCGGGAGGGTCCTACAATGAGCAGTTCTTC.

In its sample, this clonotype was seen a few times. This chain connects TRBV20-1 to TRBJ2-7; the D gene could be TRBD1 or TRBD2 (5 bases each). The CDR3 length is 15 residues. Germline V lookup: CDR1 DFQATT, CDR2 SNEGSKA (reference sequence). V lost 0 bases and J lost 7, with 19 bases in between. The CDR3 loop reads CSARDWQGSLGEQYF. As DNA, the CDR3 is TGCAGTGCTAGAGATTGGCAGGGCTCACTAGGAGAGCAGTACTTC.

This clonotype was counted between two and nine times. V usage is TRBV10-3 and J usage is TRBJ1-4; D might be TRBD1 (5 bases). The V gene's germline CDR1 is ENHRY and CDR2 SYGVKD. Trimming took off 0 bases at V and 3 bases at J, with 8 bases between the two ends. This CDR3 contains 15 residues. The CDR3 DNA sequence: TGTGCCATCAGTGAGTCGGGGGGACCTAATGAAAAACTGTTTTTT. Translated, it gives CAISESGGPNEKLFF.

The V gene is TRBV30, the J gene TRBJ1-3; D possibly corresponds to TRBD1 (5 bases). This CDR3 comprises 12 residues. CDR1 is GTSNPN and CDR2 is SVGIG in the germline V gene (reference sequence). V was cut by 3 bases and J by 7 bases, with 10 bases left in between. CDR3 sequence (DNA): TGTGCCTGGAGCCAGGGCGGTAACACCATATATTTT. It yields the protein CAWSQGGNTIYF.

This chain connects TRBV12-3 or TRBV12-4 to TRBJ2-1; 9 bases line up with TRBD2. V shed 6 bases, J shed 15 bases, and the junction held 18 bases outside the gene matches. The CDR3 has 15 amino acids. The CDR3 here is CASSPLTSGPGLGFF. The CDR3 coding sequence is TGTGCCAGCAGCCCCTTGACTAGCGGCCCAGGGCTTGGGTTCTTC.

This chain joins TRBV6-5 and TRBJ2-2, with D tentatively TRBD2 (6 bases). With 4 bases removed from V and 7 bases from J, the gap between germline ends came to 16 bases. The length of the CDR3 is 15 residues. In germline, CDR1 is MNHEY, CDR2 SVGAGI. This CDR3 is CASSSQGGGSGELFF. CDR3 nucleotide sequence: TGTGCCAGCAGTTCGCAAGGCGGAGGGAGCGGGGAGCTGTTTTTT.

This clonotype came up many times. The rearrangement joins TRBV27 to TRBJ2-7, with D possibly matching TRBD1 (6 bases). CDR3 size: 13 residues. From germline, CDR1 is MNHEY and CDR2 SMNVEV (reference sequence). The V and J ends lost 4 bases and 2 bases respectively, with 9 bases between them. This CDR3 reads CASSSTGTYEQYF. The CDR3 bases are TGTGCCAGCAGTTCAACAGGGACCTACGAGCAGTACTTC.

In this sample, this clonotype turned up many times. The chain is built from TRBV7-2 and TRBJ1-1; D ambiguous. The V gene lost 5 bases and the J gene lost 1 base, with 11 bases spanning the gap. The germline V gene encodes CDR1 SGHTA and CDR2 FQGNSA. The CDR3 contains 14 residues. CDR3 nucleotide sequence: TGTGCCAGCAGCCTCAGCAGCCAGAACACTGAAGCTTTCTTT. Its translation is CASSLSSQNTEAFF. Complete variable domain (other parts from reference TRBV7-2 and TRBJ1-1): GAGVSQSPSNKVTEKGKDVELRCDPISGHTALYWYRQSLGQGLEFLIYFQGNSAPDKSGLPSDRFSAERTGGSVSTLTIQRTQQEDSAVYLCASSLSSQNTEAFFGQGTRLTVV.

The V gene is TRBV7-6, the J gene TRBJ2-3, with 8 bases fitting TRBD2. From germline, CDR1 is SGHVS and CDR2 FNYEAQ. Losses at the gene ends were 5 bases for V and 3 bases for J; bases not matched to a gene: 10. The CDR3 length is 16 residues. CDR3 protein: CASSLRSGSETDTQYF. CDR3 sequence (DNA): TGTGCCAGCAGCCTCCGAAGCGGGAGTGAGACAGATACGCAGTATTTT.

J is TRBJ1-2 and V is TRBV20-1, with D possibly matching TRBD1 (5 bases). The germline CDR1 and CDR2 sequences are DFQATT and SNEGSKA (reference sequence). Between the trimmed V and J ends, which lost 6 bases and 8 bases, there was a span of 19 bases. The CDR3 is 13 amino acids. CDR3 coding DNA: TGCAGTGCGCGGACCGGGGGGGTAGGCGGCTACACCTTC. It is translated as CSARTGGVGGYTF.

Only a few counts were recorded for this clonotype. The J gene is TRBJ2-2, the V gene TRBV19, with TRBD2 identical over 7 bases. V trimming: 3 bases; J trimming: 7 bases; junction bases outside the gene matches: 8. The CDR3 is 15 amino acids. Germline V CDR1 and CDR2: LNHDA, SQIVND (reference sequence). The CDR3 coding sequence is TGTGCCAGTAGTATCCCGGGAGGCAGTGGCGGGGAGCTGTTTTTT. It translates to CASSIPGGSGGELFF.

This clonotype was counted ten times or more. The chain couples TRBV28 to TRBJ1-3; no clear D. Trimming shortened V by 6 bases and J by 0 bases, and 6 bases separated the two germline ends. Germline CDR1 is MDHEN and CDR2 is SYDVKM. The CDR3 loop spans 13 amino acids. CDR3 sequence reads: CASSVSSGNTIYF. CDR3 sequence (DNA): TGTGCCAGCAGCGTAAGCTCTGGAAACACCATATATTTT.

There are a few counts of this clonotype. The chain combines TRBV12-5 with TRBJ2-7, with TRBD1 matching over 7 bases. With V trimmed by 1 base and J by 2 bases, 2 bases remained unmatched. CDR1 is LGHNT and CDR2 is FRNRAP in the germline V gene. The CDR3 contains 14 residues. The DNA for the CDR3 is TGTGCTAGTGGTTTGGAGCAGGGGGCCTACGAGCAGTACTTC. Amino acids: CASGLEQGAYEQYF.

Worth noting for this clonotype: A read error is possible here, since a much larger clone lies one base away. The CDR3 reads CASSLDETTNTEAFF. In DNA, the CDR3 is TGTGCCAGCAGCTTAGACGAGACAACGAACACTGAAGCTTTCTTT. The V and J genes are TRBV7-8 and TRBJ1-1, with D unresolved. This CDR3 has 15 amino acids. CDR1 is SGHVS, CDR2 FQNEAQ, per germline. Trimming shortened V by 1 base and J by 1 base, and 10 bases separated the two germline ends.

This clonotype was counted many times. J is TRBJ2-2 and V is TRBV6-6; 8 nucleotides line up with TRBD1. Germline V lookup: CDR1 MNHNY, CDR2 SVGAGI (reference sequence). The CDR3 length is 17 residues. V gave up 2 bases and J gave up 4 bases; unmatched junction bases: 9. CDR3 coding DNA: TGTGCCAGCAGTTACATGTCAGGGGGCATGGGCACCGGGGAGCTGTTTTTT. The encoded protein is CASSYMSGGMGTGELFF.

There are many counts of this clonotype. The chain combines TRBV10-3 with TRBJ2-1, with D possibly TRBD2 on 5 matching bases. The CDR3 sequence is 13 residues long. In germline, CDR1 is ENHRY, CDR2 SYGVKD. V dropped 4 bases and J dropped 10 bases, with 14 bases sitting between them. The CDR3 loop reads CAISGYSGWEQFF. The CDR3 DNA reads TGTGCCATCAGTGGGTACTCGGGATGGGAGCAGTTCTTC.

The V call is TRBV4-3, the J call TRBJ1-2; D remains unclear. Germline values: CDR1 LGHNA, CDR2 YSLEER. Trimming stripped 4 bases from V and 1 base from J, with 10 bases between. The CDR3 extends over 14 amino acids. CDR3 sequence: CASSRTTLNYGYTF. CDR3 sequence (DNA): TGCGCCAGCAGCCGCACGACACTTAACTATGGCTACACCTTC.

There are a few counts of this clonotype. The CDR3, as DNA: TGCAGCGTGGTTGACAGGACCAGGAACACTGAAGCTTTCTTT. As protein: CSVVDRTRNTEAFF. V usage is TRBV29-1 and J usage is TRBJ1-1; perhaps TRBD1 as D (6 bases). CDR3 length equals 14 residues. Trimming stripped 6 bases from V and 1 base from J, with 15 bases between. Germline V gene sequence: CDR1 SQVTM, CDR2 ANQGSEA.

The sample holds many counts of this clonotype. CDR3 residues: CASSFGQGVTDTQYF. The DNA of the CDR3 is TGTGCCAGCAGCTTTGGACAGGGGGTTACAGATACGCAGTATTTT. V gene TRBV7-3 combines with J gene TRBJ2-3; TRBD1 agrees at 10 bases. From germline, CDR1 is SGHTA and CDR2 FQGTGA. The V gene end was trimmed by 3 bases and the J gene end by 3 bases; junction bases not matched to a gene: 3. The CDR3 covers 15 residues.

The V gene is TRBV6-2 or TRBV6-3, the J gene TRBJ2-7; possibly TRBD1 for D (6 bases). With 7 bases removed from V and 6 bases from J, the gap between germline ends came to 10 bases. CDR1 and CDR2 from the germline V gene are MNHEY and SVGEGT. The CDR3 sequence is 11 residues long. The CDR3 DNA sequence: TGTGCCAGCAACCAGGGGAGCGAGCAGTACTTC. Residues: CASNQGSEQYF.

The chain joins TRBV7-8 to TRBJ1-5; unclear D gene. This CDR3 comprises 16 residues. The germline V gene has CDR1 SGHVS and CDR2 FQNEAQ. Trimming took off 5 bases at V and 0 bases at J, with 14 bases between the two ends. The CDR3 region is CASSHRSTDSNQPQHF. CDR3 coding DNA: TGTGCCAGCAGCCACCGTTCGACGGATAGCAATCAGCCCCAGCATTTT.

This clonotype was recorded a few times. The gene calls are TRBV30 and TRBJ2-7, with D perhaps matching TRBD2 (5 bases). This CDR3 comprises 13 residues. Germline CDR1 is GTSNPN and CDR2 is SVGIG (reference sequence). Deletions cut 2 bases from V and 3 bases from J, with 11 bases between. The CDR3 here is CAWSRGEFYEQYF. The CDR3 DNA reads TGTGCCTGGAGTCGGGGAGAGTTCTACGAGCAGTACTTC.

Only a few counts were recorded for this clonotype. The chain has TRBV7-2 and TRBJ2-7; a possible D gene is TRBD2 (6 bases). Trimming took off 5 bases at V and 7 bases at J, with 12 bases between the two ends. CDR3 size: 12 residues. The germline V gene encodes CDR1 SGHTA and CDR2 FQGNSA. The CDR3: CASSPTRGEQYF. The CDR3 DNA is TGTGCCAGCAGCCCTACCCGGGGGGAGCAGTACTTC.

The V call is TRBV5-4, the J call TRBJ2-1, with unresolved D. Trimming removed 5 bases from V and 7 bases from J, with 16 bases in between. This CDR3 region has 14 residues. Germline V gives CDR1 SGHNT, CDR2 YYREEE (reference sequence). The CDR3 bases are TGTGCCAGCAGTAAGTCGTGGGGTGGAAATGAGCAGTTCTTC. Translation: CASSKSWGGNEQFF.

The gene calls are TRBV9 and TRBJ1-1; no definite D call. Germline-derived CDR1 and CDR2 are SGDLS and YYNGEE. V was shortened by 0 bases and J by 0 bases, with 9 bases between the two germline ends. The CDR3 runs 15 residues. The CDR3 nucleotides read TGTGCCAGCAGCGTAGGTGGGATATTGAACACTGAAGCTTTCTTT. As protein: CASSVGGILNTEAFF.

This clonotype was picked up many times. The rearrangement joins TRBV29-1 to TRBJ1-1; D not resolved. There are 10 residues in the CDR3. Germline values: CDR1 SQVTM, CDR2 ANQGSEA. The V end was cut by 3 bases, the J end by 3 bases, with 2 bases between. The CDR3 loop is CSVEYTEAFF. In DNA, the CDR3 is TGCAGCGTTGAGTACACTGAAGCTTTCTTT.